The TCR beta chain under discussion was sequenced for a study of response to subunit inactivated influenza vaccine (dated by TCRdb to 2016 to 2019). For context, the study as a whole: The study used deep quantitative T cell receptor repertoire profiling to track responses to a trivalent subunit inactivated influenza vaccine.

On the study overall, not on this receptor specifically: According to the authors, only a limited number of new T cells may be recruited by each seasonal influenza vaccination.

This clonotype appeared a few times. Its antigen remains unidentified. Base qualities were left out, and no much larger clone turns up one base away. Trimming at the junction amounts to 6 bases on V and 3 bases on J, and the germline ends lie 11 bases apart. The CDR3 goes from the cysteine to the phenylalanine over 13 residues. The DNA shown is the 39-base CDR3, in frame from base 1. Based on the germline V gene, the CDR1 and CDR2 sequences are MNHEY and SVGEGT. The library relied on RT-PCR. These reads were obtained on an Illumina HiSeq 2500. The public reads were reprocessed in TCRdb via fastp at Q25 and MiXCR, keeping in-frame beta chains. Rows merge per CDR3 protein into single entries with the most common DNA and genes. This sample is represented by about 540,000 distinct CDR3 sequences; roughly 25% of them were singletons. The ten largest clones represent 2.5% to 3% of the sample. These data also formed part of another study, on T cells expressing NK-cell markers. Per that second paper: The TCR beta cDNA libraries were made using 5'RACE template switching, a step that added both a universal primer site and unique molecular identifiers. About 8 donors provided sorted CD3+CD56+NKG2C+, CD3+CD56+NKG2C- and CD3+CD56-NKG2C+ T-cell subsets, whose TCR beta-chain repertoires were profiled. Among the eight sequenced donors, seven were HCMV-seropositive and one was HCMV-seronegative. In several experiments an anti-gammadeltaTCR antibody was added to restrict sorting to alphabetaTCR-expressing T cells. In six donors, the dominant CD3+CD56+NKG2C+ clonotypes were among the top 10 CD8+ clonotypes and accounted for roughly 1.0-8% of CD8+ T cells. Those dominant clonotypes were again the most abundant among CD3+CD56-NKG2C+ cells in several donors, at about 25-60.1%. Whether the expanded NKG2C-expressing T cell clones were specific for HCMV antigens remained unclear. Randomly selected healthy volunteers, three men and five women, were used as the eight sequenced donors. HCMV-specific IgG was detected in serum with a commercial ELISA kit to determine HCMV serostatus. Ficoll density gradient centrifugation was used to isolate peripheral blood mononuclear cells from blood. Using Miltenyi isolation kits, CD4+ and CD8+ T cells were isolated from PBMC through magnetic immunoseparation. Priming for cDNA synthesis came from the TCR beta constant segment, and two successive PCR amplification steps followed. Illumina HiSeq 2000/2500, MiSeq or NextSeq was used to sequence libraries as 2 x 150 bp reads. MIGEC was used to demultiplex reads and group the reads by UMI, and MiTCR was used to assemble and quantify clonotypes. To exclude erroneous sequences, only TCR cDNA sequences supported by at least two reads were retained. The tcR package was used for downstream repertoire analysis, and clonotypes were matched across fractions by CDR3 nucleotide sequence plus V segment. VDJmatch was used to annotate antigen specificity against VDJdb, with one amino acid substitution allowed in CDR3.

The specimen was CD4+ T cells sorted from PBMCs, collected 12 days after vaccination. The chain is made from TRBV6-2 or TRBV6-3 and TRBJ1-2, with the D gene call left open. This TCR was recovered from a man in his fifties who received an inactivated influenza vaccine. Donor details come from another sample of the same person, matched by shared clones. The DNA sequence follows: TGTGCCAGCAGGTCGAGGGTTCACTATGGCTACACCTTC. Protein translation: CASRSRVHYGYTF.